What follows are 20 T cell receptor beta chains derived from one specimen sequenced in a study of T cells after yellow fever vaccination. TCRdb used MiXCR to reprocess the 5' RACE reads, holding one entry per CDR3 protein. The table includes just over 250,000 distinct CDR3 sequences, roughly 5.2% detected once. The specimen was CD4+ T cells sorted from PBMCs, collected on the day of the yellow fever booster vaccination. These receptors were collected from a man between 18 and 29 years old who received the YFV17D yellow fever vaccine.

Many counts were recorded for this clonotype. The chain employs TRBV7-2 and TRBJ2-2, with D possibly TRBD2 on 6 matching bases. Trimming pared 5 bases from V and 3 bases from J, leaving 10 bases between. CDR1 and CDR2 (germline): SGHTA, FQGNSA. This CDR3 comprises 14 residues. CDR3 loop: CASSNRRDTGELFF. The DNA of the CDR3 is TGTGCCAGCAGCAATCGGAGGGACACCGGGGAGCTGTTTTTT. Supplemented by reference TRBV7-2 and TRBJ2-2, the full variable domain reads GAGVSQSPSNKVTEKGKDVELRCDPISGHTALYWYRQSLGQGLEFLIYFQGNSAPDKSGLPSDRFSAERTGGSVSTLTIQRTQQEDSAVYLCASSNRRDTGELFFGEGSRLTVL.

This clonotype was detected many times. The V and J genes are TRBV11-2 and TRBJ1-1; D gene uncertain. The CDR3 totals 13 residues. With 0 bases removed from V and 8 bases from J, the gap between germline ends came to 10 bases. Germline V gene data show CDR1 as SGHAT and CDR2 as FQNNGV. This chain's CDR3 is CASSLDRVGEAFF. CDR3 nucleotides: TGTGCCAGCAGCTTAGATCGGGTAGGAGAAGCTTTCTTT.

As for this clonotype: This may come from a read error, since a much larger clone is one base off. The chain has TRBV4-1 and TRBJ2-4; possibly TRBD1 for D (6 bases). The germline V gene encodes CDR1 MGHRA and CDR2 YSYEKL. This CDR3 region has 19 residues. V gave up 0 bases and J gave up 0 bases, with 18 bases separating them. The CDR3 loop reads CASSQDVTGFGEAKNIQYF. CDR3 bases: TGCGCCAGCAGCCAAGATGTGACAGGATTCGGCGAAGCCAAAAACATTCAGTACTTC.

Only a few counts were recorded for this clonotype. The chain links TRBV12-5 to TRBJ1-1, with 7 bases matching TRBD1. CDR1 and CDR2 from the germline V gene are LGHNT and FRNRAP. This CDR3 is built from 19 residues. Trimming cost V 1 base and J 3 bases; bases outside gene matches: 17. CDR3 sequence: CASGLALGNRGLGDTEAFF. CDR3 nucleotide sequence: TGTGCTAGTGGTTTGGCCCTTGGGAACAGGGGCCTTGGGGACACTGAAGCTTTCTTT. The variable domain in full, with the rest retrieved from reference TRBV12-5 and TRBJ1-1, is DARVTQTPRHKVTEMGQEVTMRCQPILGHNTVFWYRQTMMQGLELLAYFRNRAPLDDSGMPKDRFSAEMPDATLATLKIQPSEPRDSAVYFCASGLALGNRGLGDTEAFFGQGTRLTVV.

The chain recombines TRBV27 with TRBJ2-7; 7 nucleotides agree with TRBD1. With V trimmed by 5 bases and J by 0 bases, 7 bases remained unmatched. The CDR3 has 15 amino acids. The germline V gene encodes CDR1 MNHEY and CDR2 SMNVEV (reference sequence). CDR3 residues: CASSTTGRSSYEQYF. Written as DNA, the CDR3 is TGTGCCAGCAGTACGACAGGGAGAAGCTCCTACGAGCAGTACTTC.

This clonotype was observed a handful of times. This chain joins TRBV2 and TRBJ2-4, with a tentative D call TRBD2 (6 bases). V was pared by 4 bases and J by 4 bases, with 8 bases between. The CDR3 has 13 residues. Germline V CDR1 and CDR2: SNHLY, FYNNEI. DNA of the CDR3: TGTGCCAGCAGTGGACTAGTGAAAAACATTCAGTACTTC. As protein: CASSGLVKNIQYF.

The genes are TRBV6-6 and TRBJ1-2, with 8 positions matching TRBD1. Germline loops: CDR1 MNHNY, CDR2 SVGAGI (reference sequence). The CDR3 spans 15 residues. V lost 2 bases, J lost 6 bases, and 8 bases stayed unmatched. CDR3 sequence (DNA): TGTGCCAGCAGTTACCCGCAGGGGGCCTGGGATGGCTACACCTTC. Its protein product is CASSYPQGAWDGYTF.

This clonotype was detected only a few times. This chain connects TRBV5-1 to TRBJ2-7, with 10 nucleotides matching TRBD1. This CDR3 is 14 amino acids long. Germline V gives CDR1 SGHRS, CDR2 YFSETQ. The V segment lost 4 bases and the J segment 6 bases; nucleotides outside the gene matches: 7. CDR3 DNA sequence: TGCGCCAGCAGCCGGGGACAGGGGCTTGGCGAGCAGTACTTC. Protein product: CASSRGQGLGEQYF. Together with reference TRBV5-1 and TRBJ2-7, the CDR3 gives the full variable domain: KAGVTQTPRYLIKTRGQQVTLSCSPISGHRSVSWYQQTPGQGLQFLFEYFSETQRNKGNFPGRFSGRQFSNSRSEMNVSTLELGDSALYLCASSRGQGLGEQYFGPGTRLTVT.

This clonotype was found many times. This rearrangement joins TRBV12-3 or TRBV12-4 to TRBJ2-3, with D tentatively TRBD2 (6 bases). Trimming pared 4 bases from V and 4 bases from J, leaving 9 bases between. This CDR3 is built from 13 residues. CDR3 DNA: TGTGCCAGCAGTTCGGGGGTGCCAGATACGCAGTATTTT. It encodes CASSSGVPDTQYF.

This clonotype appeared a few times. The V gene is TRBV12-3 or TRBV12-4, the J gene TRBJ2-5; 9 bases agree with TRBD1. There are 14 residues in the CDR3. The V segment lost 5 bases and the J segment 5 bases; nucleotides outside the gene matches: 6. CDR3 loop: CASSPQGAGETQYF. In DNA form, the CDR3 reads TGTGCCAGCAGTCCACAGGGGGCCGGGGAGACCCAGTACTTC.

This clonotype was counted at least ten times. The chain uses TRBV4-1 and TRBJ2-7; 10 bases are shared with TRBD2. The J segment lost 5 bases and the V segment lost 0 bases, leaving 10 bases of the junction unmatched. The CDR3 contains 17 residues. Germline V gives CDR1 MGHRA, CDR2 YSYEKL. The CDR3 DNA reads TGCGCCAGCAGCCAAGATGGACAAGCGGGGGGGCTAGACGAGCAGTACTTC. This gives the protein CASSQDGQAGGLDEQYF.

This clonotype was counted ten times or more. The chain employs TRBV24-1 and TRBJ2-2; D gene ambiguous. Trimming removed 7 bases at V and 4 bases at J, with 3 bases between. The germline gives CDR1 KGHDR, CDR2 SFDVKD. The CDR3 loop spans 11 amino acids. Written as DNA, the CDR3 is TGTGCCACCAGGCGCACCGGGGAGCTGTTTTTT. Translation: CATRRTGELFF.

The V gene is TRBV11-3, the J gene TRBJ1-2, with 10 bases that match TRBD1. This CDR3 spans 16 amino acids. Per the germline V gene, CDR1 is SGHNT and CDR2 is YENEEA. V was clipped by 6 bases and J by 3 bases; unmatched bases: 10. CDR3 region: CASSSLRDRGYYGYTF. The CDR3 nucleotides are TGTGCCAGCAGTTCATTGAGGGACAGGGGTTACTATGGCTACACCTTC.

This clonotype was observed a few times. The chain combines TRBV5-1 with TRBJ2-3; D is undetermined. Trimming stripped 4 bases from V and 0 bases from J, with 9 bases between. The germline V gene encodes CDR1 SGHRS and CDR2 YFSETQ. The CDR3 is 14 amino acids. For the CDR3, the DNA is TGCGCCAGCAGCCCGGAGCGTAGCACAGATACGCAGTATTTT. Translating gives CASSPERSTDTQYF.

Only a few counts were recorded for this clonotype. The gene calls are TRBV6-5 and TRBJ2-1; maybe TRBD2 (7 bases). V lost 2 bases and J lost 4, with 12 bases in between. The CDR3 length is 15 residues. Germline loops: CDR1 MNHEY, CDR2 SVGAGI. CDR3 in amino acids: CASSYGRGAYNEQFF. The CDR3 DNA reads as TGTGCCAGCAGTTACGGTCGGGGGGCTTACAATGAGCAGTTCTTC.

Many counts were recorded for this clonotype. The rearrangement uses TRBV4-2 and TRBJ2-3; weak D call: TRBD2 (6 bases). V was trimmed by 3 bases and J by 4 bases, leaving 11 bases between them. This CDR3 spans 14 amino acids. Germline CDR1 reads LGHNA; CDR2 reads YNFKEQ. The chain's CDR3 is CASSQPDYSDTQYF. The CDR3 nucleotides read TGTGCCAGCAGCCAGCCGGACTACTCAGATACGCAGTATTTT.

CDR3 coding DNA: TGTGCCAGCAGCCAAGAGGGGGCGGCGCCTAACTATGGCTACACCTTC. It specifies CASSQEGAAPNYGYTF. The genes are TRBV4-2 and TRBJ1-2; a possible D gene is TRBD1 (6 bases). V was clipped by 0 bases and J by 0 bases, with 11 bases between them. Per germline, CDR1 LGHNA and CDR2 YNFKEQ. The CDR3 has 16 amino acids.

This clonotype appeared a few times. The chain combines TRBV10-3 with TRBJ1-1; D unclear. Germline V gives CDR1 ENHRY, CDR2 SYGVKD. V shed 6 bases and J shed 0 bases, with 8 bases lying between them. This CDR3 region has 13 residues. The DNA of the CDR3 is TGTGCCATCAGCGCAGAGCTGAACACTGAAGCTTTCTTT. Its protein is CAISAELNTEAFF.

In the case of this clonotype: One base away lies a much larger clone, so this may be a sequencing read error. The chain combines TRBV19 with TRBJ2-7; the D gene could be TRBD1 or TRBD2 (5 bases each). This CDR3 contains 14 residues. Germline assignment: CDR1 LNHDA and CDR2 SQIVND (reference sequence). V lost 7 bases and J lost 3, with 16 bases in between. The CDR3 loop reads CASTRDRLCYEQYF. The CDR3 coding sequence is TGTGCCAGTACCAGGGACCGCCTGTGCTACGAGCAGTACTTC.

This clonotype was seen only a few times. In DNA form, the CDR3 reads TGCAGCGCAAGCCTCCTCCTCCGCACAGATACGCAGTATTTT. Protein product: CSASLLLRTDTQYF. The V call is TRBV29-1, the J call TRBJ2-3; D uncertain. Germline CDR1 is SQVTM and CDR2 is ANQGSEA. V was pared by 7 bases and J by 1 base, with 15 bases between. CDR3 size: 14 residues.